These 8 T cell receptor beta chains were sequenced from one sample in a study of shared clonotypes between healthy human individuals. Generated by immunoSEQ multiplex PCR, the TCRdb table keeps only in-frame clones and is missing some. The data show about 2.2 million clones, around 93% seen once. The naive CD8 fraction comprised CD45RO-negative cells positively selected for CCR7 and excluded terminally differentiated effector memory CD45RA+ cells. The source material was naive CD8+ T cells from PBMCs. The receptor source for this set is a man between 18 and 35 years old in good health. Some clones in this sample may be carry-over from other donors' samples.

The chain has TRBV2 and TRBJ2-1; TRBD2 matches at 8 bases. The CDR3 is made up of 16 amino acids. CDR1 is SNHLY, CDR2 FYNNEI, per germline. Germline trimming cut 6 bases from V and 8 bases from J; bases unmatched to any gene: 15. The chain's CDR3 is CASSQAKVAGNHEQFF. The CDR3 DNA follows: TGTGCCAGCAGCCAGGCTAAAGTAGCGGGAAACCATGAGCAGTTCTTC.

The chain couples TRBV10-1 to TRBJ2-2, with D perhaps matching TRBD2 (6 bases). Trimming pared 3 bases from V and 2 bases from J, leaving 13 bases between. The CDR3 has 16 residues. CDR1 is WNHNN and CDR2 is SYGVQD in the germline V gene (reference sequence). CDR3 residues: CASSDLAESNTGELFF. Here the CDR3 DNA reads TGCGCCAGCAGTGACTTAGCGGAAAGTAACACCGGGGAGCTGTTTTTT.

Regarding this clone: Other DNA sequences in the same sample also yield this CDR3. The CDR3 region has the DNA TGTGCCAGCAGCTTAGCAGACTCCTACGAGCAGTACTTC. Translating it yields CASSLADSYEQYF. The chain combines TRBV7-9 with TRBJ2-7; D call uncertain. This CDR3 region has 13 residues. Germline-derived CDR1 and CDR2 are SEHNR and FQNEAQ (reference sequence). Trimming cost V 0 bases and J 0 bases, with 3 bases left between them.

CDR3 residues: CASSLARGNHINYGYTF. CDR3 in DNA: TGTGCCAGCAGCTTGGCCAGGGGGAACCATATTAACTATGGCTACACCTTC. This chain uses TRBV5-5 with TRBJ1-2; 7 bases line up with TRBD1. The germline V gene encodes CDR1 SGHKS and CDR2 YYEKEE (reference sequence). This CDR3 has 17 residues. Trimming took 0 bases from V and 1 from J; bases not matched to a gene: 9.

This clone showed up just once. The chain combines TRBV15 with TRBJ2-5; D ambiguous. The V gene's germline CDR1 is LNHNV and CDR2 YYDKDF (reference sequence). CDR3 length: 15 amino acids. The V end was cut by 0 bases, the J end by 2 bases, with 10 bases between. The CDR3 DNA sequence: TGTGCCACCAGCAGAGAACAGCTAGGTCAAGAGACCCAGTACTTC. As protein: CATSREQLGQETQYF.

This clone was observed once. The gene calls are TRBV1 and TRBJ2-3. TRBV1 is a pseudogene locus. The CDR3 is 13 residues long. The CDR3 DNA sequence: TGCACCAGCTCCCGGCCACGTGGTCTAAGGCAGTATTTT. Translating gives CTSSRPRGLRQYF.

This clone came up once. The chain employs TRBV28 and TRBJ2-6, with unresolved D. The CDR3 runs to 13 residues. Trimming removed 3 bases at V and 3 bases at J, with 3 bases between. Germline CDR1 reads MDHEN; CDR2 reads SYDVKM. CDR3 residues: CASSFFGANVLTF. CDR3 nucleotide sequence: TGTGCCAGCAGTTTTTTTGGGGCCAACGTCCTGACTTTC.

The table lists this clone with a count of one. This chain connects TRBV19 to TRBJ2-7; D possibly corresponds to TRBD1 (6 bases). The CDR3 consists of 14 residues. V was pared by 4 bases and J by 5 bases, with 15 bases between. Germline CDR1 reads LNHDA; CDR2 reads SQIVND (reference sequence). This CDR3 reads CASSNDRSGNEQYF. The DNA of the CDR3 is TGTGCCAGTAGTAACGACAGGTCAGGAAACGAGCAGTACTTC.